Here is one TCR beta chain with its context. What it binds is not known. Trimming took off 0 bases at V and 4 bases at J, with 16 bases between the two ends. This CDR3 has 16 amino acids. Germline V gene lookup returns CDR1 SGHTA and CDR2 FQGNSA. The data were obtained in a study of cytomegalovirus exposure and HLA in healthy donors. On the study more broadly: In an early release, HLA-typed donors contributed 75 million to 85 million unique TCR sequences. There were 350 to 450 genotyped donors. Of these, 81% fell in the genetic ancestry cluster associated with self-reported Caucasian donors.

The study ran its PCR with 60 Vbeta and 13 Jbeta primers. Sequencing used immunoSEQ multiplex PCR; TCRdb keeps in-frame clones, though not all of them. The data hold 100,000 to 150,000 clones, with around three quarters observed a single time. Points from the study as a whole: Some TCR beta chains (more than 150 of them) were listed as cytomegalovirus-associated.

This sequence was found in a female donor in good health and CMV-seronegative. Sequences were obtained from PBMCs. The V call is TRBV7-2, the J call TRBJ2-7, with D perhaps TRBD2 (6 bases). In DNA, the CDR3 is TGTGCCAGCAGCTTAGCGTCCGATAGCGGAGAGTACGAGCAGTACTTC. Translated: CASSLASDSGEYEQYF.